This T cell receptor beta chain emerged from a study of blood T cell repertoires in COVID-19. Study at large: Collection of acute and convalescent COVID-19 samples took place in the United States, Italy and Spain. The analysed material was cDNA or gDNA that came from T cells, B-cell-depleted T cells, or PBMCs.

V was trimmed by 3 bases and J by 2 bases, leaving 7 bases between them. The CDR3 is 14 residues long. Per germline, CDR1 LNHDA and CDR2 SQIVND (reference sequence). Some clones are missing from TCRdb's copy, which holds only in-frame ones; the method was immunoSEQ multiplex PCR. This sample has approximately 92,000 clones, with roughly nine tenths found just once. The chain combines TRBV19 with TRBJ1-4; the D is unclear. The source of this sequence is a woman in her sixties or seventies with COVID-19, enrolled during active disease. The sample comprised peripheral blood. The CDR3 sequence is CASSMGRTNEKLFF. The CDR3 coding sequence is TGTGCCAGTAGTATGGGCAGGACTAATGAAAAACTGTTTTTT. The entire variable domain, with the rest obtained from reference TRBV19 and TRBJ1-4, is as follows: DGGITQSPKYLFRKEGQNVTLSCEQNLNHDAMYWYRQDPGQGLRLIYYSQIVNDFQKGDIAEGYSVSREKKESFPLTVTSAQKNPTAFYLCASSMGRTNEKLFFGSGTQLSVL.